What follows are 15 T cell receptor beta chains derived from one specimen sequenced in a study of PD-L1 blockade in urothelial cancer. Here immunoSEQ multiplex PCR was the method, and the copy in TCRdb shows in-frame clones only, minus some. The sample lists about 74,000 clones; less than 90% were seen once. The material was PBMCs, obtained around atezolizumab (anti-PD-L1) treatment. The receptors originated from an older man with urothelial cancer.

The count of this clone is one. J is TRBJ1-5 and V is TRBV5-5; no firm D call. Germline CDR1 reads SGHKS; CDR2 reads YYEKEE (reference sequence). V shed 5 bases and J shed 1 base, with 16 bases lying between them. CDR3 length equals 16 residues. The CDR3 coding sequence is TGTGCCAGCAGTTTCGAGGGTACCCTCAGCAATCAGCCCCAGCATTTT. Translation gives CASSFEGTLSNQPQHF.

This clone showed up just once. V is TRBV5-1 and J is TRBJ2-7; D may be TRBD1 (6 bases). The CDR3 totals 14 residues. Trimming took off 3 bases at V and 3 bases at J, with 13 bases between the two ends. The V gene's germline CDR1 is SGHRS and CDR2 YFSETQ. Here the CDR3 reads CASSSREQGYEQYF. CDR3 bases: TGCGCCAGCAGCTCGAGAGAACAGGGCTACGAGCAGTACTTC.

The V gene is TRBV15, the J gene TRBJ2-5, with 7 nucleotides matching TRBD1. The CDR3 runs to 14 residues. Germline-derived CDR1 and CDR2 are LNHNV and YYDKDF (reference sequence). Unmatched junction bases numbered 2, after V lost 3 bases and J lost 1 base. Written as DNA, the CDR3 is TGTGCCACCAGCAGGACAGGGCCCCAAGAGACCCAGTACTTC. Protein sequence: CATSRTGPQETQYF.

Only a few counts were recorded for this clone. The genes are TRBV7-8 and TRBJ1-5; 9 bases line up with TRBD1. The CDR3 extends over 17 amino acids. CDR1 is SGHVS and CDR2 is FQNEAQ in the germline V gene. V dropped 1 base and J dropped 2; count of bases not matched to a gene: 6. CDR3 coding DNA: TGTGCCAGCAGCTTAGGGACAGGGGTAAGGGGCAATCAGCCCCAGCATTTT. It yields the protein CASSLGTGVRGNQPQHF.

V and J are TRBV11-2 and TRBJ2-5; the D is unclear. With 6 bases removed from V and 1 base from J, the gap between germline ends came to 15 bases. CDR1 SGHAT and CDR2 FQNNGV come from the germline V gene. The CDR3 is 15 amino acids. CDR3 residues: CASRSRSQIQETQYF. CDR3 nucleotide sequence: TGTGCCAGCAGGTCTAGATCCCAAATCCAAGAGACCCAGTACTTC.

This sequence joins TRBV7-8 and TRBJ1-5; 9 nucleotides line up with TRBD1. This CDR3 is built from 15 residues. V lost 3 bases to trimming and J lost 5 bases; unmatched junction nucleotides: 5. Per the germline V gene, CDR1 is SGHVS and CDR2 is FQNEAQ. The CDR3 DNA reads TGTGCCAGCAGCTTGGCCGGGACAGGGTATCAGCCCCAGCATTTT. The encoded protein is CASSLAGTGYQPQHF.

The chain combines TRBV11-2 with TRBJ1-2; possibly TRBD1 for D (5 bases). Deletions cut 3 bases from V and 0 bases from J, with 8 bases between. The CDR3 runs to 14 residues. CDR1 and CDR2 (germline): SGHAT, FQNNGV. This CDR3 is CASSFQGPNYGYTF. CDR3 nucleotide sequence: TGTGCCAGCAGCTTCCAGGGCCCTAACTATGGCTACACCTTC.

This chain uses TRBV5-6 with TRBJ2-5, with 8 bases that match TRBD2. The V segment lost 2 bases and the J segment 0 bases; nucleotides outside the gene matches: 9. This CDR3 has 17 amino acids. Germline V gene data show CDR1 as SGHDT and CDR2 as YYEEEE. As DNA, the CDR3 is TGTGCCAGCAGCTTCCTTCGGGGGGGCGAGTACCAAGAGACCCAGTACTTC. It codes for CASSFLRGGEYQETQYF.

The chain has TRBV29-1 and TRBJ2-1, with 14 bases matching TRBD2. The germline gives CDR1 SQVTM, CDR2 ANQGSEA. The CDR3 is 17 amino acids. The trim removed 7 bases at V and 4 bases at J, leaving 12 bases unmatched. The CDR3: CSADPGTSGSYYNEQFF. CDR3 DNA sequence: TGCAGCGCCGACCCCGGGACTAGCGGGAGTTATTACAATGAGCAGTTCTTC.

A note on this clone: The junction does not match germline at one end; this may be a read error. The chain employs TRBV10-2 and TRBJ1-3; possible D gene TRBD1, 5 bases. The germline V gene has CDR1 WSHSY and CDR2 SAAADI. The CDR3 consists of 14 residues. DNA of the CDR3: TGCGCCAGCAGTGACGGGTGGGGGGGAAACACCCTATATTTT. It translates to CASSDGWGGNTLYF.

The CDR3 loop reads CASSLAGLNEQFF. The CDR3 bases are TGTGCCAGCAGTTTGGCGGGGTTGAATGAGCAGTTCTTC. This rearrangement joins TRBV28 to TRBJ2-1; tentative D call: TRBD2 (6 bases). The CDR3 consists of 13 residues. Germline V CDR1 and CDR2: MDHEN, SYDVKM. The V gene lost 3 bases and the J gene lost 7 bases, with 10 bases spanning the gap.

V and J are TRBV10-3 and TRBJ1-2, with 8 bases aligning to TRBD1. This CDR3 has 15 residues. Germline V gene sequence: CDR1 ENHRY, CDR2 SYGVKD. V dropped 3 bases and J dropped 8; count of bases not matched to a gene: 11. In DNA form, the CDR3 reads TGTGCCATCAGTGATCCCGGGACAGGCTACTCCGGCTACACCTTC. This sequence encodes CAISDPGTGYSGYTF.

The chain couples TRBV10-3 to TRBJ1-3; TRBD1 matches at 7 bases. CDR3 length: 16 residues. Losses at the gene ends were 6 bases for V and 4 bases for J; bases not matched to a gene: 12. Germline V gives CDR1 ENHRY, CDR2 SYGVKD. This CDR3 is CAIRKTGTVGGNTIYF. CDR3 coding DNA: TGTGCCATCAGGAAGACCGGGACAGTGGGCGGAAACACCATATATTTT.

A note on this clone: Different DNA sequences within this sample yield the same CDR3. The V gene is TRBV5-1, the J gene TRBJ2-5, with 10 positions matching TRBD2. Trimming removed 4 bases from V and 5 bases from J; junction bases left unmatched: 5. Per germline, CDR1 SGHRS and CDR2 YFSETQ. The CDR3 covers 14 residues. CDR3 residues: CASSKAGGGETQYF. The CDR3, as DNA: TGCGCCAGCAGCAAAGCGGGAGGGGGGGAGACCCAGTACTTC.

DNA of the CDR3: TGTGCCAGCTCACCACAGTCAGGGGCGAACACCGGGGAGCTGTTTTTT. It codes for CASSPQSGANTGELFF. The chain combines TRBV18 with TRBJ2-2, with D perhaps matching TRBD1 (6 bases). Trimming shortened V by 1 base and J by 0 bases, and 9 bases separated the two germline ends. CDR3 length: 16 residues. The germline V gene encodes CDR1 KGHSH and CDR2 LQKENI.